This T cell receptor (beta chain) was captured in a study of T cell clones after liver transplantation. The CDR3 is 16 residues long. V was pared by 0 bases and J by 4 bases, with 15 bases between. CDR1 SGDLS and CDR2 YYNGEE come from the germline V gene. Using immunoSEQ multiplex PCR, the repertoire was profiled, and TCRdb retains in-frame clones only, with some absent. Altogether tens of thousands of clones are present, around four fifths being singletons, with the ten largest covering about 2%. The sequenced sample was CD4+ T cells from blood, obtained 48 months after liver transplant. This receptor was taken from a human patient who received a liver transplant. Some T cells may have originated in the graft donor. V is TRBV9 and J is TRBJ2-3; D not resolved. CDR3 DNA: TGTGCCAGCAGCGTAGGTGGTAGTCTCGGATCAGATACGCAGTATTTT. Protein: CASSVGGSLGSDTQYF.